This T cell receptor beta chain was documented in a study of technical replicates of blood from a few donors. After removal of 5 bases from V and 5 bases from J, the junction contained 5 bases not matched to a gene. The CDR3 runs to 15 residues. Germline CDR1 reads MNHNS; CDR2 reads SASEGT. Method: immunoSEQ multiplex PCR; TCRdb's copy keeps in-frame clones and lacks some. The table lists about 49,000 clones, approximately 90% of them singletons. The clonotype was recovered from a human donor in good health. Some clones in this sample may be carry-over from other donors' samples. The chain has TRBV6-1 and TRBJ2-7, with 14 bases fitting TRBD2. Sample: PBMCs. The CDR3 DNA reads TGTGCCAGCAGTACCCCGGGACTAGCGGGAGACGAGCAGTACTTC. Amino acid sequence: CASSTPGLAGDEQYF.